The 9 T cell receptor beta chains reported below all come from one sample, sequenced in a study of blood T cell repertoires in COVID-19. This table comes from immunoSEQ multiplex PCR, and its TCRdb copy is limited to in-frame clones, with some not included. Altogether about 64,000 clones are present, roughly four fifths being singletons, with the ten largest covering approximately 5.6%. Sequenced: peripheral blood. The receptor source for this set is a human donor in a cohort sampled during active COVID-19.

This clone appeared once. The chain carries TRBV2 and TRBJ2-1; maybe TRBD1 (5 bases). The V gene lost 0 bases and the J gene lost 3 bases, with 15 bases spanning the gap. Germline V gene sequence: CDR1 SNHLY, CDR2 FYNNEI. The CDR3 sequence is 17 residues long. CDR3 in DNA: TGTGCCAGCAGTGAAGCGGTTCCTGGGGCTTTCTACAATGAGCAGTTCTTC. This encodes CASSEAVPGAFYNEQFF. The variable domain in full, with the rest retrieved from reference TRBV2 and TRBJ2-1, is EPEVTQTPSHQVTQMGQEVILRCVPISNHLYFYWYRQILGQKVEFLVSFYNNEISEKSEIFDDQFSVERPDGSNFTLKIRSTKLEDSAMYFCASSEAVPGAFYNEQFFGPGTRLTVL.

J is TRBJ1-4 and V is TRBV19, with 8 bases aligning to TRBD1. After removal of 6 bases from V and 8 bases from J, the junction contained 17 bases not matched to a gene. Germline V lookup: CDR1 LNHDA, CDR2 SQIVND (reference sequence). The CDR3 is made up of 17 amino acids. The CDR3 sequence is CASSQESSGGRWEKLFF. DNA of the CDR3: TGTGCCAGTAGCCAAGAATCATCAGGGGGCCGTTGGGAAAAACTGTTTTTT. Full variable domain (missing parts from reference TRBV19 and TRBJ1-4): DGGITQSPKYLFRKEGQNVTLSCEQNLNHDAMYWYRQDPGQGLRLIYYSQIVNDFQKGDIAEGYSVSREKKESFPLTVTSAQKNPTAFYLCASSQESSGGRWEKLFFGSGTQLSVL.

The chain has TRBV28 and TRBJ2-5; 8 nucleotides line up with TRBD2. This CDR3 spans 14 amino acids. Germline CDR1 and CDR2: MDHEN and SYDVKM. The V segment lost 6 bases and the J segment 5 bases; nucleotides outside the gene matches: 8. CDR3 amino acids: CASRSPGGRETQYF. For the CDR3, the DNA is TGTGCCAGCAGAAGCCCGGGGGGGAGGGAGACCCAGTACTTC.

The chain carries TRBV7-8 and TRBJ2-1, with D possibly matching TRBD2 (6 bases). The CDR3 is made up of 14 amino acids. Germline CDR1 is SGHVS and CDR2 is FQNEAQ. V shed 8 bases and J shed 1 base, with 12 bases lying between them. CDR3 loop: CASGGTESYNEQFF. The CDR3 coding sequence is TGTGCCAGCGGAGGGACCGAATCCTACAATGAGCAGTTCTTC.

This clone was observed a single time. The CDR3 loop reads CASSLDYHQGGTQYF. The DNA for the CDR3 is TGTGCCAGCAGCTTGGACTACCACCAGGGCGGGACCCAGTACTTC. This chain joins TRBV5-5 and TRBJ2-5, with D tentatively TRBD1 (5 bases). V was pared by 0 bases and J by 7 bases, with 16 bases between. This CDR3 comprises 15 residues. Germline assignment: CDR1 SGHKS and CDR2 YYEKEE (reference sequence).

The CDR3 DNA sequence: TGTGCCAGCAGCTACGGGACAGTGAACACCGGGGAGCTGTTTTTT. Translating gives CASSYGTVNTGELFF. The chain combines TRBV11-3 with TRBJ2-2; 7 nucleotides agree with TRBD1. The V segment lost 4 bases and the J segment 1 base; nucleotides outside the gene matches: 3. The CDR3 runs to 15 residues. Germline loops: CDR1 SGHNT, CDR2 YENEEA. Filled out from reference TRBV11-3 and TRBJ2-2, the complete variable domain reads EAGVVQSPRYKIIEKKQPVAFWCNPISGHNTLYWYLQNLGQGPELLIRYENEEAVDDSQLPKDRFSAERLKGVDSTLKIQPAELGDSAVYLCASSYGTVNTGELFFGEGSRLTVL.

This rearrangement joins TRBV19 to TRBJ2-6; 9 bases match TRBD2. This CDR3 is built from 18 residues. Trimming took 1 base from V and 1 from J; bases not matched to a gene: 5. Germline V gene sequence: CDR1 LNHDA, CDR2 SQIVND (reference sequence). The CDR3 sequence is CASSIGPAGGSGANVLTF. The CDR3 bases are TGTGCCAGTAGTATAGGCCCAGCGGGGGGATCTGGGGCCAACGTCCTGACTTTC. Complete variable domain (other parts from reference TRBV19 and TRBJ2-6): DGGITQSPKYLFRKEGQNVTLSCEQNLNHDAMYWYRQDPGQGLRLIYYSQIVNDFQKGDIAEGYSVSREKKESFPLTVTSAQKNPTAFYLCASSIGPAGGSGANVLTFGAGSRLTVL.

The V gene is TRBV9, the J gene TRBJ2-1; the D gene is possibly TRBD2 (5 bases). CDR3 length: 14 residues. Germline CDR1 SGDLS, CDR2 YYNGEE. V was cut by 0 bases and J by 7 bases, with 11 bases left in between. CDR3 in DNA: TGTGCCAGCAGCGTAGGGGCTAGCTTGAATGAGCAGTTCTTC. Translated, it gives CASSVGASLNEQFF.

The chain employs TRBV5-1 and TRBJ2-3; tentatively, D is TRBD1 (6 bases). Germline-derived CDR1 and CDR2 are SGHRS and YFSETQ. With 0 bases removed from V and 2 bases from J, the gap between germline ends came to 10 bases. The CDR3 has 15 amino acids. CDR3 loop: CASSLAGAPTDTQYF. The DNA of the CDR3 is TGCGCCAGCAGCTTGGCAGGGGCCCCCACAGATACGCAGTATTTT.